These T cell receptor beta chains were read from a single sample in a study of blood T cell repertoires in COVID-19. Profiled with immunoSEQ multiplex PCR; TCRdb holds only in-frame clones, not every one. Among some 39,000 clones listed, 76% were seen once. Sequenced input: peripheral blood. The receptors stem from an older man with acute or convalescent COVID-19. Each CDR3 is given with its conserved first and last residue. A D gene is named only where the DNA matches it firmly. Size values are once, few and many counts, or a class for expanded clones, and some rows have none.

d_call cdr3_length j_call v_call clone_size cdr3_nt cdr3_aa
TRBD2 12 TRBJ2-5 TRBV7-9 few TGTGCCAGCAGCTACTCTAGCGGGCGCGAGTACTTC CASSYSSGREYF
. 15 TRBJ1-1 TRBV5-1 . TGCGCCAGCAAGACGACCGGGCCCGGGGGCACTGAAGCTTTCTTT CASKTTGPGGTEAFF
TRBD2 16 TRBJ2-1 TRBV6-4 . TGTGCCAGCAGTGACTACCGTGACGGTAGCGGGGGAGAGCAGTTCTTC CASSDYRDGSGGEQFF
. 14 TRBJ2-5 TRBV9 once TGTGCCAGCAGCGCGACAGGAATCCAAGAGACCCAGTACTTC CASSATGIQETQYF
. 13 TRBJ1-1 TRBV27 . TGTGCCAGCAACCTAGTAGCGAACACTGAAGCTTTCTTT CASNLVANTEAFF
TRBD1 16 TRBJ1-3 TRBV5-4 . TGTGCCAGCAGCTCCCCGGGACAGATCTCTGGAAACACCATATATTTT CASSSPGQISGNTIYF
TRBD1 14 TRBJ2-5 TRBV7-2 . TGTGCCAGCAGCTTAGACAGGGGGCAAGAGACCCAGTACTTC CASSLDRGQETQYF
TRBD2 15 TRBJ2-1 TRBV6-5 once TGTGCCAGCAGTTCAAGCGGGAGCTCCTACAATGAGCAGTTCTTC CASSSSGSSYNEQFF
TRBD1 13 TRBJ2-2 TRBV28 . TGTGCCAGCAGCCGGGACAGCACCGGGGAGCTGTTTTTT CASSRDSTGELFF
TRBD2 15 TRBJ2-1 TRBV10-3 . TGTGCCATCAGTCCGTCGACTAGCGGCAGCAATGAGCAGTTCTTC CAISPSTSGSNEQFF
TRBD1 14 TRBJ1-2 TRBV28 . TGTGCCAGGCCTCCCCAGGACAGGGATTATGGCTACACCTTC CARPPQDRDYGYTF
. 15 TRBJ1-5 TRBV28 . TGTGCCAGCAGTTCCGGACGAACACAGGATCAGCCCCAGCATTTT CASSSGRTQDQPQHF
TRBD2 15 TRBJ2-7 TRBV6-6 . TGTGCCAGCAGTTACTCGATGGGGGGGACCTACGAGCAGTACTTC CASSYSMGGTYEQYF
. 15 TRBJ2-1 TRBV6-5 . TGTGCCAGCAGTTACGGGCAGGGGAACTACAATGAGCAGTTCTTC CASSYGQGNYNEQFF
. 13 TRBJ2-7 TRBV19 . TGTGCCAGTGCCCCCGGCGGGAACTACGAGCAGTACTTC CASAPGGNYEQYF
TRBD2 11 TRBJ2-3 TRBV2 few TGTGCCAGCACTAGCGGGGATACGCAGTATTTT CASTSGDTQYF
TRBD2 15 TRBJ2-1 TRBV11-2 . TGTGCCAGCAACGATAAGCGGGGGGGCAGGTATGAGCAGTTCTTC CASNDKRGGRYEQFF
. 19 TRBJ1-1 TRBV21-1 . TGTGCCAGCAGCAAAGTATGGCCTGTCAGGGGGCCTCGCCGATCTGAAGCTTTCTTT CASSKVWPVRGPRRSEAFF
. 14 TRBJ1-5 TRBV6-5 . TGTGCCAGCAGCCGGGACATACCGAATCAGCCCCAGCATTTT CASSRDIPNQPQHF
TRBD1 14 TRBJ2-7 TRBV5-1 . TGCGCCAGCAGCTTGGGGACGACAGGGGTCGAGCAGTACTTC CASSLGTTGVEQYF
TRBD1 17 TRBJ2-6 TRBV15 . TGTGCCACCAGCAGAGATTGGGACAGGGCTGGGGCCAACGTCCTGACTTTC CATSRDWDRAGANVLTF
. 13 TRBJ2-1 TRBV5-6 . TGTGCCAGCAGCTTCCCGAGCCAACGAGAGCAGTTCTTC CASSFPSQREQFF
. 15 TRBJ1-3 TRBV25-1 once TGTGCCAGCAGTGAAGGAGAAATCTCTGGAAACACCATATATTTT CASSEGEISGNTIYF
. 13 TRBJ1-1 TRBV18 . TGTGCCAGCTCACCGGATTCGGGGACTGAAGCTTTCTTT CASSPDSGTEAFF
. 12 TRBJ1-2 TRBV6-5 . TGTGCCGGAGCGGGGGACACCTATGGCTACACCTTC CAGAGDTYGYTF
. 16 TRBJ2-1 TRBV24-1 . TGTGCCACCAGTCGTTCGGAGGGGGGGGTCTACAATGAGCAGTTCTTC CATSRSEGGVYNEQFF
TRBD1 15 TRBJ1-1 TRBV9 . TGTGCCAGCAGCTCACTAGGACAGGGGGGAACTGAAGCTTTCTTT CASSSLGQGGTEAFF
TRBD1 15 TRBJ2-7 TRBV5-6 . TGTGCCAGCAGCTTCCAGGACAGGGTCTCCTACGAGCAGTACTTC CASSFQDRVSYEQYF
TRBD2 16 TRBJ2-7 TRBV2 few TGTGCCAGCAAGAGAGAACTAGGCGGGGGATCCTACGAGCAGTACTTC CASKRELGGGSYEQYF
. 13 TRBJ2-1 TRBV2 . TGTGCCATTACACGTCCCTCCTACAATGAGCAGTTCTTC CAITRPSYNEQFF
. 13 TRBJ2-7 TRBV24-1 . TGTGCCACCAGTGATTTCAGGAAGGACGAGCAGTACTTC CATSDFRKDEQYF
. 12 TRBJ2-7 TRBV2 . TGTGCCAGCATAGATCAGGGTAGGGAGCAGTACTTC CASIDQGREQYF
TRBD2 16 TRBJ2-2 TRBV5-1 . TGCGCCAGCAGCTTGGGTAGCGGGAGCTACACCGGGGAGCTGTTTTTT CASSLGSGSYTGELFF
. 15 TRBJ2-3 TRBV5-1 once TGCGCCAGCAGCTTATCACTACCTAGCACAGATACGCAGTATTTT CASSLSLPSTDTQYF
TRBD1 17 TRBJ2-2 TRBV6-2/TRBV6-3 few TGTGCCAGCAGTCACAGATCAGGGGGCGCGGGGACCGGGGAGCTGTTTTTT CASSHRSGGAGTGELFF
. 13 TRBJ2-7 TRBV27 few TGTGCCAGCAGTTTTGGGCGGGTCTACGAGCAGTACTTC CASSFGRVYEQYF
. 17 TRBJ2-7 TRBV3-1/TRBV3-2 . TGTGCCAGCAGCCAAGAATGGAGGGGATCAGTTTCCTACGAGCAGTACTTC CASSQEWRGSVSYEQYF